The 30 T cell receptor beta chains below come from one sample, sequenced in a study of blood T cell repertoires in COVID-19 (dated by TCRdb to 2019 to 2021). The library came from the immunoSEQ multiplex PCR assay. Held by TCRdb, this immuneACCESS table contains in-frame sequences only and omits some clones. Under half of the omission traces to an unresolved V gene where checked; the cause of the rest is unknown. For this sample there are tens of thousands of clones; around four fifths appear just once. 10% to 15% of the sample comes from the top ten. Sequenced sample: peripheral blood. The receptor source for this set is an elderly man with acute or convalescent COVID-19.

This clone was found a few times. CDR3 region: CASSLAGTSNEQFF. DNA for the CDR3: TGTGCCAGTAGTCTCGCCGGGACTAGCAATGAGCAGTTCTTC. V is TRBV19 and J is TRBJ2-1; 8 bases map to TRBD2. The V gene's germline CDR1 is LNHDA and CDR2 SQIVND (reference sequence). CDR3 length: 14 residues. The junction had 6 bases not matched to a gene; V was cut back by 5 bases and J by 6 bases. The whole variable domain, remainder taken from reference TRBV19 and TRBJ2-1, is DGGITQSPKYLFRKEGQNVTLSCEQNLNHDAMYWYRQDPGQGLRLIYYSQIVNDFQKGDIAEGYSVSREKKESFPLTVTSAQKNPTAFYLCASSLAGTSNEQFFGPGTRLTVL.

The CDR3 nucleotides read TGTGCCAGCAATCGGGGGGGTAGGGGCAATCAGCCCCAGCATTTT. Its translation is CASNRGGRGNQPQHF. The V call is TRBV6-5, the J call TRBJ1-5, with D possibly being TRBD1 (5 bases). CDR3 size: 15 residues. Trimming left V 7 bases short and J 2 bases short, with 15 bases between. The germline V gene has CDR1 MNHEY and CDR2 SVGAGI.

With respect to this clone: Within the sample, other DNA sequences also encode this same CDR3. The rearrangement links TRBV5-1 to TRBJ1-1, with D tentatively TRBD1 (6 bases). The CDR3 extends over 14 amino acids. The ends were cut back, 4 bases at V and 1 base at J, with 11 bases in the middle. From germline, CDR1 is SGHRS and CDR2 YFSETQ. CDR3 DNA sequence: TGCGCCAGCAGCCCCGGACAGCCGAACACTGAAGCTTTCTTT. It is translated as CASSPGQPNTEAFF.

This clone was seen a handful of times. The rearrangement uses TRBV27 and TRBJ2-3; 8 bases are shared with TRBD1. The CDR3 spans 15 residues. After removal of 3 bases from V and 4 bases from J, the junction contained 6 bases not matched to a gene. Germline V gives CDR1 MNHEY, CDR2 SMNVEV (reference sequence). CDR3 coding DNA: TGTGCCAGCAGTTTCTCCAGACAGGGGCCAGATACGCAGTATTTT. Protein product: CASSFSRQGPDTQYF.

This clone showed up just a few times. The chain is built from TRBV2 and TRBJ2-4; 7 bases are shared with TRBD1. From germline, CDR1 is SNHLY and CDR2 FYNNEI. Losses at the gene ends were 6 bases for V and 4 bases for J; bases not matched to a gene: 9. CDR3 length equals 15 residues. The CDR3 sequence is CASSGAGTEKNIQYF. CDR3 coding DNA: TGTGCCAGCAGCGGAGCCGGGACAGAAAAAAACATTCAGTACTTC. Based on the CDR3 plus reference TRBV2 and TRBJ2-4, the full variable domain is EPEVTQTPSHQVTQMGQEVILRCVPISNHLYFYWYRQILGQKVEFLVSFYNNEISEKSEIFDDQFSVERPDGSNFTLKIRSTKLEDSAMYFCASSGAGTEKNIQYFGAGTRLSVL.

The J gene is TRBJ1-2, the V gene TRBV19; 9 nucleotides line up with TRBD1. This CDR3 is 14 amino acids long. Germline CDR1 is LNHDA and CDR2 is SQIVND (reference sequence). The J segment lost 5 bases and the V segment lost 6 bases, leaving 7 bases of the junction unmatched. The CDR3 region is CASREPGQGYGYTF. The CDR3 nucleotides read TGTGCCAGTAGGGAACCGGGACAGGGATATGGCTACACCTTC.

The chain joins TRBV5-6 to TRBJ1-2; D not resolved. This CDR3 has 17 residues. Germline V gene sequence: CDR1 SGHDT, CDR2 YYEEEE. V lost 2 bases and J 0 bases, leaving 17 bases between the germline ends. The CDR3 nucleotides are TGTGCCAGCAGCTTCGGAAGGTGGGGAGAAACTAACTATGGCTACACCTTC. Its translation is CASSFGRWGETNYGYTF.

The chain carries TRBV13 and TRBJ1-2, with 10 bases aligning to TRBD1. The CDR3 contains 13 residues. V lost 5 bases to trimming and J lost 4 bases; unmatched junction nucleotides: 1. Germline V gives CDR1 PRHDT, CDR2 FYEKMQ (reference sequence). DNA of the CDR3: TGTGCCAGCAGCAGGACAGGGGGCTATGGCTACACCTTC. Protein: CASSRTGGYGYTF.

The chain recombines TRBV7-2 with TRBJ2-3, with 9 bases lining up with TRBD2. The germline V gene has CDR1 SGHTA and CDR2 FQGNSA. The CDR3 is 14 amino acids. V gave up 5 bases and J gave up 3 bases; unmatched junction bases: 3. The CDR3 DNA reads as TGTGCCAGCAGCGTGGGACTAGCTACAGATACGCAGTATTTT. Amino acids: CASSVGLATDTQYF.

The V and J genes are TRBV7-8 and TRBJ2-2; the D is unclear. The germline V gene has CDR1 SGHVS and CDR2 FQNEAQ. This CDR3 is built from 13 residues. V shed 1 base and J shed 6 bases, with 6 bases lying between them. Here the CDR3 reads CASSLVSAGELFF. CDR3 in DNA: TGTGCCAGCAGCTTAGTGAGTGCCGGGGAGCTGTTTTTT.

The table lists this clone with a few counts. The CDR3 spells CASSLRRAGGWWNYGYTF. In nucleotides, the CDR3 is TGTGCCAGCAGCTTGAGGCGGGCAGGGGGTTGGTGGAACTATGGCTACACCTTC. This chain uses TRBV5-6 with TRBJ1-2; TRBD1 matches 7 bases. The CDR3 has 18 residues. Germline CDR1 SGHDT, CDR2 YYEEEE. Germline trimming cut 1 base from V and 2 bases from J; bases unmatched to any gene: 14. Filled out from reference TRBV5-6 and TRBJ1-2, the complete variable domain reads DAGVTQSPTHLIKTRGQQVTLRCSPKSGHDTVSWYQQALGQGPQFIFQYYEEEERQRGNFPDRFSGHQFPNYSSELNVNALLLGDSALYLCASSLRRAGGWWNYGYTFGSGTRLTVV.

This clone appeared a few times. The chain recombines TRBV20-1 with TRBJ1-1, with D uncertain. Trimming stripped 7 bases from V and 2 bases from J, with 8 bases between. Germline V gives CDR1 DFQATT, CDR2 SNEGSKA (reference sequence). This CDR3 is built from 11 residues. CDR3 DNA sequence: TGCAGTGTCCCCTATAACACTGAAGCTTTCTTT. Residues: CSVPYNTEAFF.

This clone was seen a few times. CDR3 nucleotides: TGTGCCAGCAGTTGGGACAGGTGGAACTATGGCTACACCTTC. Its translation: CASSWDRWNYGYTF. The chain uses TRBV27 and TRBJ1-2; TRBD1 agrees at 8 bases. CDR1 is MNHEY, CDR2 SMNVEV, per germline (reference sequence). This CDR3 contains 14 residues. V gave up 4 bases and J gave up 2 bases; unmatched junction bases: 3.

This clone was recorded only once. V and J are TRBV7-8 and TRBJ2-3; tentatively, D is TRBD2 (5 bases). V lost 2 bases and J 6 bases, leaving 18 bases between the germline ends. This CDR3 is built from 16 residues. CDR1 is SGHVS and CDR2 is FQNEAQ in the germline V gene. CDR3 residues: CASSLFGLASVDTQYF. In nucleotides, the CDR3 is TGTGCCAGCAGCTTATTTGGACTTGCGAGTGTTGATACGCAGTATTTT.

This clone was counted a few times. V gene TRBV14 combines with J gene TRBJ1-4; possibly TRBD1 for D (6 bases). This CDR3 has 16 residues. With 1 base removed from V and 0 bases from J, the gap between germline ends came to 9 bases. Germline V CDR1 and CDR2: SGHDN, FVKESK. In DNA form, the CDR3 reads TGTGCCAGCAGCCAAGGAGAGGGGGCAACTAATGAAAAACTGTTTTTT. Protein product: CASSQGEGATNEKLFF.

The chain employs TRBV19 and TRBJ1-3; tentatively, D is TRBD1 (5 bases). V lost 5 bases and J lost 7, with 12 bases in between. Germline V gene lookup returns CDR1 LNHDA and CDR2 SQIVND (reference sequence). This CDR3 comprises 13 residues. The CDR3: CASSAGRGNTIYF. The DNA of the CDR3 is TGTGCCAGTAGTGCGGGGCGAGGGAACACCATATATTTT.

This chain connects TRBV5-1 to TRBJ1-3; a weak D match, TRBD1 (5 bases). Trimming cost V 2 bases and J 0 bases, with 6 bases left between them. CDR3 length equals 14 residues. Germline CDR1 SGHRS, CDR2 YFSETQ. The chain's CDR3 is CASSFTGSGNTIYF. CDR3 nucleotides: TGCGCCAGCAGCTTTACAGGCTCTGGAAACACCATATATTTT.

Regarding this clone: One end of the junction varies from germline; a read error may be responsible. The chain combines TRBV11-3 with TRBJ2-1; 8 bases are shared with TRBD1. CDR1 and CDR2 from the germline V gene are SGHNT and YENEEA. This CDR3 comprises 15 residues. In nucleotides, the CDR3 is TGTGCCAGCAGCCTAGACAGGGGCAACTACAATGAGCAGTTCTTC. Protein product: CASSLDRGNYNEQFF.

The chain recombines TRBV10-2 with TRBJ1-5; 9 nucleotides align to TRBD1. CDR3 length: 17 amino acids. Trimming cost V 2 bases and J 0 bases; bases outside gene matches: 5. Looked up from germline, CDR1 is WSHSY and CDR2 is SAAADI. The CDR3, as DNA: TGCGCCAGCAGTGAGAGGGGGACAGGGTCTAGCAATCAGCCCCAGCATTTT. Amino acid sequence: CASSERGTGSSNQPQHF.

The rearrangement uses TRBV15 and TRBJ1-2; D not certain. The V end lost 9 bases, the J end lost 2 bases, and 13 bases lay between the germline ends. This CDR3 spans 13 amino acids. Germline CDR1 LNHNV, CDR2 YYDKDF (reference sequence). DNA of the CDR3: TGTGCCACTAGGGAGCGAGGGAACTATGGCTACACCTTC. It specifies CATRERGNYGYTF.

The chain combines TRBV3-1 (or the pseudogene TRBV3-2) with TRBJ2-3; maybe TRBD2 (5 bases). Trimming stripped 0 bases from V and 6 bases from J, with 13 bases between. In germline, CDR1 is LGHDT, CDR2 YNNKEL (reference sequence). The CDR3 has 15 amino acids. The CDR3 loop is CASSQDDGIRDTQYF. The DNA of the CDR3 is TGTGCCAGCAGCCAAGACGACGGGATCAGGGATACGCAGTATTTT.

In its sample, this clone was seen once. V is TRBV19 and J is TRBJ2-3; TRBD2 agrees at 13 bases. Germline assignment: CDR1 LNHDA and CDR2 SQIVND (reference sequence). With 4 bases clipped from V and 3 bases from J, the junction kept 13 bases outside the gene matches. This CDR3 has 19 amino acids. The CDR3 DNA follows: TGTGCCAGTAGTAACCCCCTCCGGGTGGGACTAGCGGGGACAGATACGCAGTATTTT. Protein: CASSNPLRVGLAGTDTQYF. Variable domain in full (rest from reference TRBV19 and TRBJ2-3): DGGITQSPKYLFRKEGQNVTLSCEQNLNHDAMYWYRQDPGQGLRLIYYSQIVNDFQKGDIAEGYSVSREKKESFPLTVTSAQKNPTAFYLCASSNPLRVGLAGTDTQYFGPGTRLTVL.

CDR3 region: CASSLAGADEQYF. The CDR3, as DNA: TGTGCCAGCAGCCTAGCGGGGGCGGACGAGCAGTACTTC. V and J are TRBV3-1 (or the pseudogene TRBV3-2) and TRBJ2-7; 9 positions agree with TRBD2. The CDR3 covers 13 residues. Germline assignment: CDR1 LGHDT and CDR2 YNNKEL (reference sequence). Trimming at V came to 4 bases and at J to 5 bases, leaving 3 bases not matched to a gene.

This clone has more than one count but fewer than ten. This rearrangement joins TRBV11-3 to TRBJ1-3, with TRBD1 as a possible D gene (5 bases). Trimming stripped 4 bases from V and 0 bases from J, with 13 bases between. Germline lookup yields CDR1 SGHNT and CDR2 YENEEA. The CDR3 extends over 16 amino acids. The CDR3 region is CASSSADSSSGNTIYF. In DNA form, the CDR3 reads TGTGCCAGCAGCTCTGCCGACAGCTCCTCTGGAAACACCATATATTTT. The variable domain in full, completed from reference TRBV11-3 and TRBJ1-3, reads EAGVVQSPRYKIIEKKQPVAFWCNPISGHNTLYWYLQNLGQGPELLIRYENEEAVDDSQLPKDRFSAERLKGVDSTLKIQPAELGDSAVYLCASSSADSSSGNTIYFGEGSWLTVV.

The J gene is TRBJ2-7, the V gene TRBV14; D is undetermined. Germline V CDR1 and CDR2: SGHDN, FVKESK. The CDR3 covers 14 residues. Trimming took off 1 base at V and 0 bases at J, with 7 bases between the two ends. The CDR3 region is CASSQVPHSYEQYF. The CDR3 nucleotides are TGTGCCAGCAGCCAAGTTCCCCACTCCTACGAGCAGTACTTC.

This chain uses TRBV12-3 or TRBV12-4 with TRBJ2-7; D not certain. This CDR3 is built from 13 residues. V was shortened by 7 bases and J by 3 bases, with 13 bases between the two germline ends. CDR3 protein: CASMTRMGYEQYF. Here the CDR3 DNA reads TGTGCCAGCATGACCAGGATGGGCTACGAGCAGTACTTC.

The chain recombines TRBV11-3 with TRBJ2-7; possibly TRBD1 for D (6 bases). The length of the CDR3 is 15 residues. CDR1 is SGHNT and CDR2 is YENEEA in the germline V gene. V gave up 5 bases and J gave up 2 bases, with 16 bases separating them. The CDR3 is CASSPTQGPAYEQYF. For the CDR3, the DNA is TGTGCCAGCAGCCCAACCCAGGGGCCGGCCTACGAGCAGTACTTC.

The genes are TRBV2 and TRBJ1-1; no clear D gene. There are 15 residues in the CDR3. Trimming removed 6 bases at V and 0 bases at J, with 14 bases between. Germline V lookup: CDR1 SNHLY, CDR2 FYNNEI. CDR3 residues: CASREEARMNTEAFF. The DNA of the CDR3 is TGTGCCAGCAGGGAGGAGGCCCGGATGAACACTGAAGCTTTCTTT.

This chain joins TRBV16 and TRBJ2-1; D is possibly TRBD1 (6 bases). The germline V and J ends were trimmed by 3 bases and 5 bases, with 8 bases remaining between them. The CDR3 length is 13 residues. Germline V gene lookup returns CDR1 KGHSY and CDR2 FQNENV. DNA of the CDR3: TGTGCCAGCAGCCAGAACAGGGACAATGAGCAGTTCTTC. Its translation: CASSQNRDNEQFF.

There are a few counts of this clone. The junction departs from germline at one end; a sequencing error may be responsible. The chain couples TRBV11-2 to TRBJ1-1, with 10 bases that match TRBD1. Germline CDR1 and CDR2: SGHAT and FQNNGV. The CDR3 consists of 12 residues. DNA for the CDR3: TGTGCCAGCAGCTTAGAAGGGACAGGGGTATACTTT. It encodes CASSLEGTGVYF.